This T cell receptor beta chain was documented in a study of CD8 T cells in ankylosing spondylitis. This clonotype has a handful of counts. The antigen is not known. Researchers built TCR beta libraries using quantitative 5'-RACE with molecular barcodes. MiXCR, run by TCRdb on the 5' RACE reads, gives a single entry per CDR3 protein. The repertoire holds around 35,000 distinct CDR3 sequences, roughly 13% seen once, with 25% to 40% in the top ten. From germline, CDR1 is SGDLS and CDR2 YYNGEE. The ends were cut back, 3 bases at V and 0 bases at J, with 6 bases in the middle. This CDR3 spans 13 amino acids. Study-level findings and limits: Reportedly, significant enrichment of disease-linked clones occurred in matched ankylosing spondylitis synovial fluid. Some of these motif variants have turned up before, in reports on reactive arthritis synovial fluid and blood.

This TCR came from a male donor with ankylosing spondylitis. The genes are TRBV9 and TRBJ1-1; no firm D call. The specimen sequenced was synovial fluid, either unsorted or a sorted T cell fraction (not recorded which). CDR3 in amino acids: CASSAYMNTEAFF. The CDR3 region has the DNA TGTGCCAGCAGCGCCTACATGAACACTGAAGCTTTCTTT.